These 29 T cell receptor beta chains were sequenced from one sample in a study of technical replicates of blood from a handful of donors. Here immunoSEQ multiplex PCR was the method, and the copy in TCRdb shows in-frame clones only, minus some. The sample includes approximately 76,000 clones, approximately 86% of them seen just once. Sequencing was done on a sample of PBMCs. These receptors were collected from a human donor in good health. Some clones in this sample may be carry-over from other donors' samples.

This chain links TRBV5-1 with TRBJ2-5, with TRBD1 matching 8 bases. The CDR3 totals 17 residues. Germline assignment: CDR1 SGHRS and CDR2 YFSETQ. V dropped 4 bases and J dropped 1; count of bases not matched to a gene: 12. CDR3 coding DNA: TGCGCCAGCAGCCCTGGACAGGGACAATCGATCCAAGAGACCCAGTACTTC. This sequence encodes CASSPGQGQSIQETQYF.

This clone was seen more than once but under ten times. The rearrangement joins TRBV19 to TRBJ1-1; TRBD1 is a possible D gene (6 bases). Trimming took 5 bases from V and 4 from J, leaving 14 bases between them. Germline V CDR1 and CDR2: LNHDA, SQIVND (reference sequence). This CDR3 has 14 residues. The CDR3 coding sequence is TGTGCCAGTAGTCAGGGGCTACTACGCACTGAAGCTTTCTTT. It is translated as CASSQGLLRTEAFF.

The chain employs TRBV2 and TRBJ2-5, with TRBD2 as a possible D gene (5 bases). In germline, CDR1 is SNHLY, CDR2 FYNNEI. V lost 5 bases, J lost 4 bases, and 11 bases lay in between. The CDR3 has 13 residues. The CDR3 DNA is TGTGCCAGCAGTACCGGGGTAGGAGAGACCCAGTACTTC. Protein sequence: CASSTGVGETQYF.

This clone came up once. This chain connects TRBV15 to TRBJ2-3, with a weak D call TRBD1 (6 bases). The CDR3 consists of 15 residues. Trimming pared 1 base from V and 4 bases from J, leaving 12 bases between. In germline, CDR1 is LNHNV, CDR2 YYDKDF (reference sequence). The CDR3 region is CATSRVRGFPDTQYF. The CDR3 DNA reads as TGTGCCACCAGCAGAGTCAGGGGTTTTCCAGATACGCAGTATTTT.

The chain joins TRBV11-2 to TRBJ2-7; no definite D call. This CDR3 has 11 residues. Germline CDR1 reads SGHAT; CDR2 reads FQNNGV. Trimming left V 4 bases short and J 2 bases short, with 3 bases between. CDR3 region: CASSYTYEQYF. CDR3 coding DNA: TGTGCCAGCAGCTACACCTACGAGCAGTACTTC.

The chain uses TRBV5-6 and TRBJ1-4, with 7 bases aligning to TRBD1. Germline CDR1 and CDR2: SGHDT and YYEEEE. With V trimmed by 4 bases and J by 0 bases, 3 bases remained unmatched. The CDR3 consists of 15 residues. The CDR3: CASSITGATNEKLFF. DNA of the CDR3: TGTGCCAGCAGCATAACAGGGGCAACTAATGAAAAACTGTTTTTT.

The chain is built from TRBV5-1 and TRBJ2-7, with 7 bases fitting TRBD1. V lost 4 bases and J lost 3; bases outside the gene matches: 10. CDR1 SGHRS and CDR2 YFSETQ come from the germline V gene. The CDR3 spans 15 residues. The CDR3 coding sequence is TGCGCCAGCAGCCCGGGACAGCTACTGAACTACGAGCAGTACTTC. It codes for CASSPGQLLNYEQYF.

The CDR3 is CASSQGVGTQLDTQYF. DNA of the CDR3: TGCGCCAGCAGCCAAGGGGTGGGGACTCAATTAGATACGCAGTATTTT. The chain combines TRBV4-1 with TRBJ2-3; D is perhaps TRBD2 (6 bases). CDR1 is MGHRA and CDR2 is YSYEKL in the germline V gene. The CDR3 consists of 16 residues. Trimming cost V 1 base and J 5 bases, with 16 bases left between them.

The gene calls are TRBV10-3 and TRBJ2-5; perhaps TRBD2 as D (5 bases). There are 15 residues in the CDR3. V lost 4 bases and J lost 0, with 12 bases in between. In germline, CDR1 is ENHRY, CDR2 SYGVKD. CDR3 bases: TGTGCCATCAGTGCAAGCGGATCGAACCAAGAGACCCAGTACTTC. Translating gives CAISASGSNQETQYF.

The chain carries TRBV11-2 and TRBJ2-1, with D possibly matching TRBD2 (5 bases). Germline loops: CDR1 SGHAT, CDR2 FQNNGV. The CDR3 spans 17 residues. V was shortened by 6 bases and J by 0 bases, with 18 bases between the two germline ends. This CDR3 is CASRPFLRGHSYNEQFF. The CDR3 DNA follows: TGTGCCAGCAGGCCGTTTTTGCGCGGGCACTCCTACAATGAGCAGTTCTTC.

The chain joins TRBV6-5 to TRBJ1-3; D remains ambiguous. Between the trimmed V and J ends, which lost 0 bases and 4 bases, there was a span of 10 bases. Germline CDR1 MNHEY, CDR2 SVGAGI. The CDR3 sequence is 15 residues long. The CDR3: CASSYSNFGGNTIYF. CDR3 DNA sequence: TGTGCCAGCAGTTACTCGAATTTCGGGGGAAACACCATATATTTT.

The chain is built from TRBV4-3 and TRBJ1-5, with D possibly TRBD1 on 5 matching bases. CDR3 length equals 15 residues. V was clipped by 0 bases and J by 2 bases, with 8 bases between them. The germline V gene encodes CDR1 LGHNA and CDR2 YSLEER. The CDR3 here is CASSQDRVGNQPQHF. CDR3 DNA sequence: TGCGCCAGCAGCCAAGACAGGGTAGGCAATCAGCCCCAGCATTTT.

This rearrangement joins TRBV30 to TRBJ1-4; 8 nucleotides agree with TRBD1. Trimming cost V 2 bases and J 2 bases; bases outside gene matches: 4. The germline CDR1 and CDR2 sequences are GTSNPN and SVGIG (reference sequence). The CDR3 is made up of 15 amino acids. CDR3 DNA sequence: TGTGCCTGGAGTACAGGACAGGGCACTAATGAAAAACTGTTTTTT. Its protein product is CAWSTGQGTNEKLFF.

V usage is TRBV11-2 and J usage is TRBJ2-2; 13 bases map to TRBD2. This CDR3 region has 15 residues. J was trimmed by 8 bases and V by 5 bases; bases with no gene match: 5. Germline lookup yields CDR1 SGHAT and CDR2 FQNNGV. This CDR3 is CASSGLAGVGGELFF. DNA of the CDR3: TGTGCCAGCAGCGGACTAGCGGGAGTAGGAGGGGAGCTGTTTTTT.

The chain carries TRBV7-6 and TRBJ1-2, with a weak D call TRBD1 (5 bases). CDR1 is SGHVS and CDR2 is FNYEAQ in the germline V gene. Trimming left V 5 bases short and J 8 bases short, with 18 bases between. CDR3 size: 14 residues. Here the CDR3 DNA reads TGTGCCAGCAGCGCTCAGGAGTGGGGGGGAGGCTACACCTTC. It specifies CASSAQEWGGGYTF.

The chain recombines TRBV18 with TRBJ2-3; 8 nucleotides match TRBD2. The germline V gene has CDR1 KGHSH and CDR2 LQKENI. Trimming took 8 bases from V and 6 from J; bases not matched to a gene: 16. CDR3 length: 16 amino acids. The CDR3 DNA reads TGTGCCAGCCTCCCCTTTTCGGGAGGGCCTGGCGATACGCAGTATTTT. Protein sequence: CASLPFSGGPGDTQYF. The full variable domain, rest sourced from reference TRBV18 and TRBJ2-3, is NAGVMQNPRHLVRRRGQEARLRCSPMKGHSHVYWYRQLPEEGLKFMVYLQKENIIDESGMPKERFSAEFPKEGPSILRIQQVVRGDSAAYFCASLPFSGGPGDTQYFGPGTRLTVL.

Here the CDR3 DNA reads TGTGCCAGCAGTGAGACTAGCTCCTATAATTCACCCCTCCACTTT. This encodes CASSETSSYNSPLHF. The chain has TRBV2 and TRBJ1-6; D is unresolved. The CDR3 extends over 15 amino acids. The ends were cut back, 3 bases at V and 0 bases at J, with 6 bases in the middle. The V gene's germline CDR1 is SNHLY and CDR2 FYNNEI.

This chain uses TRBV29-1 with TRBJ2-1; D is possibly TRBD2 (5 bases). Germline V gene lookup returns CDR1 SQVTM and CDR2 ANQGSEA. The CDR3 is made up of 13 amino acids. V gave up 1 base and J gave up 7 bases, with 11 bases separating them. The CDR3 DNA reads TGCAGCGTTGAAGGACGACGAGGGAATGAGCAGTTCTTC. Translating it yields CSVEGRRGNEQFF.

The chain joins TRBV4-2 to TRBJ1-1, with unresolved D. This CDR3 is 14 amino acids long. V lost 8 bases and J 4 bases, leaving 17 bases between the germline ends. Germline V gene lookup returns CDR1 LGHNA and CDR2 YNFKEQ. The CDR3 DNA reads TGTGCCAGCGCTTCCGCCGGGAGCTCCACTGAAGCTTTCTTT. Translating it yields CASASAGSSTEAFF.

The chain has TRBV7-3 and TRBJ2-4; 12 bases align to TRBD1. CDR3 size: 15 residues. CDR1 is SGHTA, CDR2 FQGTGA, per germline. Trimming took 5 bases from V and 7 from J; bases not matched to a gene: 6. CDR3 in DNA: TGTGCCAGCAGCCGAGGGGACAGGGGGCTTAACATTCAGTACTTC. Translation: CASSRGDRGLNIQYF.

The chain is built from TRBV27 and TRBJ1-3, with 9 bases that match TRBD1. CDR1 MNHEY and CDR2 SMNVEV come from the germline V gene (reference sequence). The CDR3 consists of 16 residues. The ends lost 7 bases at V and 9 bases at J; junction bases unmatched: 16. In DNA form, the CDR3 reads TGTGCCAGCATGGCCGGGACAGGGAGTTTCGGTAGCACCATATATTTT. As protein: CASMAGTGSFGSTIYF.

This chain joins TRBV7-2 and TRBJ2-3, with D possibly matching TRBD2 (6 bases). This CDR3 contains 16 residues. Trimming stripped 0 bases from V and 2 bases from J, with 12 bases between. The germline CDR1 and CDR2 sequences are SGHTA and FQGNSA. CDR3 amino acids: CASSLAAGTSTDTQYF. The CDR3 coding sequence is TGTGCCAGCAGCTTAGCGGCGGGAACTTCCACAGATACGCAGTATTTT.

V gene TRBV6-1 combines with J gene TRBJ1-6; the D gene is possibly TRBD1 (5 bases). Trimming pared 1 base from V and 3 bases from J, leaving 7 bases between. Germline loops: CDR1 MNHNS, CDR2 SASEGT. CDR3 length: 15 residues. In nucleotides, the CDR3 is TGTGCCAGCAGTGAAGGGGGCTACTATAATTCACCCCTCCACTTT. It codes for CASSEGGYYNSPLHF.

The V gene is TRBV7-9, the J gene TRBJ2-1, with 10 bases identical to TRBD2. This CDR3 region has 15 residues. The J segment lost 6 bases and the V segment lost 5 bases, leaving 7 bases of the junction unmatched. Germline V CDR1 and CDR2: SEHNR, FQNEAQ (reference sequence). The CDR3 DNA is TGTGCCAGCAGCCCAGCGGGGGGGCTCTTCAATGAGCAGTTCTTC. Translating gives CASSPAGGLFNEQFF.

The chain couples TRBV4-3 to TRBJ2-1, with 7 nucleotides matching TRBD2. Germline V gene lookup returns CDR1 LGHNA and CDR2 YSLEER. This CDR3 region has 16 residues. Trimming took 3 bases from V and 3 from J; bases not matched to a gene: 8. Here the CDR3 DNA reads TGCGCCAGCAGCCACCTCGGGAGGTCAAACTACAATGAGCAGTTCTTC. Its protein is CASSHLGRSNYNEQFF.

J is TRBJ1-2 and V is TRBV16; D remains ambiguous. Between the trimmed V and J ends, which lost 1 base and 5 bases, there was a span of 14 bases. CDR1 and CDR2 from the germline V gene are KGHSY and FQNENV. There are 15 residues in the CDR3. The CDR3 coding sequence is TGTGCCAGCAGCCAATTCTTTGACCTGAGGTATGGCTACACCTTC. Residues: CASSQFFDLRYGYTF.

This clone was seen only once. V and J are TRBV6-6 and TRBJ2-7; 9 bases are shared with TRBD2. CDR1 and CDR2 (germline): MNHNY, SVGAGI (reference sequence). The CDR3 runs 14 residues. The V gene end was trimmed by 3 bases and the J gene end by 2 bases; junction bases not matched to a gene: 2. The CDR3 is CASSYGGRAYEQYF. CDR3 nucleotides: TGTGCCAGCAGTTATGGCGGGAGGGCCTACGAGCAGTACTTC.

The CDR3 loop reads CASSQVGRGPSNTGELFF. The CDR3 nucleotides are TGTGCCAGCAGCCAAGTTGGCAGGGGCCCCTCAAACACCGGGGAGCTGTTTTTT. V is TRBV4-2 and J is TRBJ2-2, with TRBD1 as a possible D gene (6 bases). CDR1 is LGHNA, CDR2 YNFKEQ, per germline. CDR3 length: 18 amino acids. Trimming shortened V by 1 base and J by 2 bases, and 17 bases separated the two germline ends.

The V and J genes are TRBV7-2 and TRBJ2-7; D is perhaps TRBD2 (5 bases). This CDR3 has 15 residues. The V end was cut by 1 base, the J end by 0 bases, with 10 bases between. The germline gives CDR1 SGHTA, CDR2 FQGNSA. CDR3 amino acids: CASSLVWESSYEQYF. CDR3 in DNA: TGTGCCAGCAGCTTAGTATGGGAGAGCTCCTACGAGCAGTACTTC.